A single sample gave rise to the 10 T cell receptor beta chains below, sequenced in a study of blood T cell repertoires in COVID-19. Assay used: immunoSEQ multiplex PCR; TCRdb lists only in-frame clones, some missing. The sample has 200,000 to 250,000 clones; 75% to 85% are singletons. Sequenced material: peripheral blood. Source of these receptors: a woman between 70 and 85 years old with COVID-19, enrolled during active disease.

Only one count was recorded for this clone. V gene TRBV30 combines with J gene TRBJ1-2; 7 nucleotides line up with TRBD1. The CDR3 runs to 13 residues. CDR1 and CDR2 from the germline V gene are GTSNPN and SVGIG (reference sequence). The trim removed 1 base at V and 7 bases at J, leaving 6 bases unmatched. In nucleotides, the CDR3 is TGTGCCTGGAGTGCGCAGGGGGTTCCTGGCTACACCTTC. It encodes CAWSAQGVPGYTF.

The chain couples TRBV5-4 to TRBJ2-7, with 10 bases lining up with TRBD2. This CDR3 is built from 16 residues. Trimming at V came to 1 base and at J to 5 bases, leaving 9 bases not matched to a gene. CDR1 SGHNT and CDR2 YYREEE come from the germline V gene (reference sequence). CDR3: CASSLRVGLAGDEQYF. In nucleotides, the CDR3 is TGTGCCAGCAGCTTGAGGGTAGGGCTAGCGGGAGACGAGCAGTACTTC.

The rearrangement uses TRBV9 and TRBJ1-2; D is perhaps TRBD1 (6 bases). The CDR3 length is 14 residues. Germline V gives CDR1 SGDLS, CDR2 YYNGEE. The ends were cut back, 4 bases at V and 4 bases at J, with 14 bases in the middle. The CDR3 here is CASSKRTEGYGYTF. CDR3 sequence (DNA): TGTGCCAGCAGCAAAAGGACAGAAGGCTATGGCTACACCTTC. Full variable domain (remainder filled in from reference TRBV9 and TRBJ1-2): DSGVTQTPKHLITATGQRVTLRCSPRSGDLSVYWYQQSLDQGLQFLIQYYNGEERAKGNILERFSAQQFPDLHSELNLSSLELGDSALYFCASSKRTEGYGYTFGSGTRLTVV.

The V and J genes are TRBV10-3 and TRBJ1-1; 7 positions agree with TRBD1. Germline V gene data show CDR1 as ENHRY and CDR2 as SYGVKD. Trimming at V came to 6 bases and at J to 2 bases, leaving 9 bases not matched to a gene. There are 15 residues in the CDR3. CDR3 loop: CAIRGDRAGNTEAFF. DNA for the CDR3: TGTGCCATCAGGGGCGACAGGGCCGGTAACACTGAAGCTTTCTTT.

This chain links TRBV7-9 with TRBJ1-2; D might be TRBD1 (6 bases). V gave up 1 base and J gave up 5 bases, with 14 bases separating them. From germline, CDR1 is SEHNR and CDR2 FQNEAQ (reference sequence). The CDR3 is made up of 15 amino acids. The CDR3 region is CASSLGSQGIYGYTF. CDR3 DNA: TGTGCCAGCAGCTTAGGGAGCCAGGGGATTTATGGCTACACCTTC.

This clone turned up a few times. The chain is built from TRBV15 and TRBJ1-2, with D possibly matching TRBD1 (5 bases). This CDR3 has 15 amino acids. Germline loops: CDR1 LNHNV, CDR2 YYDKDF (reference sequence). V was pared by 0 bases and J by 4 bases, with 12 bases between. The CDR3 sequence: CATSRDMGRGYGYTF. CDR3 DNA: TGTGCCACCAGCAGAGACATGGGAAGGGGCTATGGCTACACCTTC.

V gene TRBV19 combines with J gene TRBJ2-1, with D possibly being TRBD1 (6 bases). V lost 1 base, J lost 9 bases, and 13 bases lay in between. The CDR3 sequence is 14 residues long. From germline, CDR1 is LNHDA and CDR2 SQIVND (reference sequence). Here the CDR3 reads CASSIVFPGVEQFF. CDR3 DNA: TGTGCCAGTAGTATAGTCTTCCCAGGGGTTGAGCAGTTCTTC.

V is TRBV19 and J is TRBJ1-1; D might be TRBD1 (5 bases). The ends were cut back, 5 bases at V and 1 base at J, with 11 bases in the middle. The CDR3 totals 14 residues. Per germline, CDR1 LNHDA and CDR2 SQIVND (reference sequence). CDR3 protein: CASSVGLPNTEAFF. For the CDR3, the DNA is TGTGCCAGTAGTGTGGGACTGCCGAACACTGAAGCTTTCTTT.

The gene calls are TRBV10-3 and TRBJ1-5; TRBD1 matches at 10 bases. Germline V lookup: CDR1 ENHRY, CDR2 SYGVKD. With 6 bases clipped from V and 6 bases from J, the junction kept 5 bases outside the gene matches. The CDR3 has 14 residues. CDR3 coding DNA: TGTGCCATCAGCCTCGGGACAGGGGCTCAGCCCCAGCATTTT. Translated: CAISLGTGAQPQHF.

The chain uses TRBV28 and TRBJ2-1, with TRBD2 as a possible D gene (6 bases). The CDR3 is 15 amino acids. V was cut by 3 bases and J by 7 bases, with 16 bases left in between. CDR1 MDHEN and CDR2 SYDVKM come from the germline V gene. Here the CDR3 DNA reads TGTGCCAGCAGTTTGTGGCAGGGAGGATCGAATGAGCAGTTCTTC. It specifies CASSLWQGGSNEQFF.